The text below deals with one T cell receptor beta chain. After removal of 4 bases from V and 8 bases from J, the junction contained 6 bases not matched to a gene. The germline V gene encodes CDR1 LNHNV and CDR2 YYDKDF (reference sequence). The CDR3 has 14 residues. This specimen comes from a study of shared T cell receptors in the human thymus. Libraries were prepared by immunoSEQ multiplex PCR; TCRdb keeps only in-frame clonotypes and omits some of them. The data contain over 650,000 clones, approximately 87% of them singletons. The same specimen was also included in a second study, on human thymus T cells. From that second work: Corrective cardiac operations yielded the resected thymus tissue. V and J genes seemed to be used with bias in thymic and blood repertoires. Related work found strong thymic repertoire overlap between unrelated individuals.

The source of this sequence is a boy under two years old with a congenital heart defect. The sequenced sample was thymocytes. This sequence joins TRBV15 and TRBJ2-1; TRBD2 matches at 9 bases. CDR3 sequence reads: CATSTAGGPYEQFF. CDR3 nucleotide sequence: TGTGCCACCAGCACGGCGGGAGGGCCGTATGAGCAGTTCTTC.